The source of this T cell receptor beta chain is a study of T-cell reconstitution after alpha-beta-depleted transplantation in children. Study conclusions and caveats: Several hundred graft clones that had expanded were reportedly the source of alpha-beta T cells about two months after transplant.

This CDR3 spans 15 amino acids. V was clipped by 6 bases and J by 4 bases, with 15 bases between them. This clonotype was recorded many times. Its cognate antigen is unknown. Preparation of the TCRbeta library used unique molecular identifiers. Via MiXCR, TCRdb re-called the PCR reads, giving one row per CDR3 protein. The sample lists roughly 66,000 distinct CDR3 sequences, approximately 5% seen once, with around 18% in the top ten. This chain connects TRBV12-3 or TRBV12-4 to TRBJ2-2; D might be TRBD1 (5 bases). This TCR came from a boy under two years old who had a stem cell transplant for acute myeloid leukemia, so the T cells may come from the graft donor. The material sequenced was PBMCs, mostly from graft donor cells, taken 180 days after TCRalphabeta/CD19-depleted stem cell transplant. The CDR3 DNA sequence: TGTGCCAGCAGCCCTCGGCCACAGGTCACCGGGGAGCTGTTTTTT. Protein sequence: CASSPRPQVTGELFF.